The 15 T cell receptor beta chains below were found in one sample sequenced in a study of Graves' ophthalmopathy and Graves' hyperthyroidism (dated by TCRdb to 2017 to 2018). These reads were obtained on an Illumina HiSeq 2000. For repertoire sequencing, TCR beta CDR3 regions were amplified from RNA transcripts. The first round was an RT-PCR using HTBI primers with the Qiagen OneStep RT-PCR kit, and this first round was followed by a second-round multiplex PCR, then size selection and purification. The public sequencing data were trimmed at Q25 with fastp and processed into clonotypes with MiXCR by TCRdb, which kept only in-frame beta chains. Every entry covers one CDR3 protein and lists the most common genes and DNA from its rows. This sample lists more than 1,000,000 distinct CDR3 sequences; 35% to 40% were detected once. The top ten clonotypes cover 11% of the sample. Specimen: peripheral blood or thyroid tissue (not recorded which). The origin of the receptors is an adult man with Graves' hyperthyroidism.

The V call is TRBV10-3, the J call TRBJ1-2, with TRBD1 as a possible D gene (6 bases). Germline V gene data show CDR1 as ENHRY and CDR2 as SYGVKD. The length of the CDR3 is 13 residues. Between the trimmed V and J ends, which lost 6 bases and 9 bases, there was a span of 17 bases. CDR3 sequence: CAIRSRGRQSYTF. For the CDR3, the DNA is TGTGCCATCAGGAGCAGGGGCCGTCAAAGCTACACCTTC.

This clonotype has at least ten counts. The chain links TRBV15 to TRBJ2-5; 7 bases are a match to TRBD2. CDR1 is LNHNV, CDR2 YYDKDF, per germline (reference sequence). V gave up 5 bases and J gave up 5 bases; unmatched junction bases: 8. The CDR3 loop spans 14 amino acids. CDR3 DNA: TGTGCCACCAGCGCCCGCGGGGGAGGGGAGACCCAGTACTTC. It specifies CATSARGGGETQYF.

The rearrangement joins TRBV7-7 to TRBJ1-5, with 8 bases aligning to TRBD1. Germline V gene lookup returns CDR1 SSHAT and CDR2 FNYEAQ (reference sequence). CDR3 size: 15 residues. Losses at the gene ends were 4 bases for V and 6 bases for J; bases not matched to a gene: 8. CDR3 amino acids: CASSSTVDRAQPQHF. CDR3 DNA sequence: TGTGCCAGCAGCTCAACTGTGGACAGGGCTCAGCCCCAGCATTTT.

This clonotype appeared once. The chain joins TRBV29-1 to TRBJ1-6, with 8 nucleotides matching TRBD1. This CDR3 spans 16 amino acids. Germline assignment: CDR1 SQVTM and CDR2 ANQGSEA. Trimming took 8 bases from V and 0 from J; bases not matched to a gene: 9. The CDR3 nucleotides read TGCAGCTTATGGGCAGGGGGCAGCTCCTATAATTCACCCCTCCACTTT. Protein product: CSLWAGGSSYNSPLHF.

V usage is TRBV6-6 and J usage is TRBJ1-6; no firm D call. Trimming stripped 6 bases from V and 5 bases from J, with 11 bases between. Germline loops: CDR1 MNHNY, CDR2 SVGAGI (reference sequence). CDR3 length equals 14 residues. CDR3 loop: CASSRRENNSPLHF. The DNA of the CDR3 is TGTGCCAGCAGCCGACGCGAGAATAATTCACCCCTCCACTTT.

This clonotype was observed many times. The chain recombines TRBV12-5 with TRBJ1-1; D uncertain. The CDR3 runs 14 residues. Germline V lookup: CDR1 LGHNT, CDR2 FRNRAP. Trimming took 1 base from V and 0 from J, leaving 6 bases between them. CDR3 in amino acids: CASGLGGLNTEAFF. In nucleotides, the CDR3 is TGTGCTAGTGGTTTGGGGGGATTGAACACTGAAGCTTTCTTT.

This clonotype was counted at least ten times. This rearrangement joins TRBV7-2 to TRBJ2-7; perhaps D is TRBD1 or TRBD2 (5 bases each). The V gene lost 5 bases and the J gene lost 4 bases, with 18 bases spanning the gap. Germline V gene data show CDR1 as SGHTA and CDR2 as FQGNSA. This CDR3 comprises 15 residues. Here the CDR3 DNA reads TGTGCCAGCAGCCAAGCCGCCGGGACCGCTTACGAGCAGTACTTC. Protein: CASSQAAGTAYEQYF. Looking up the rest from reference TRBV7-2 and TRBJ2-7 gives the full variable domain: GAGVSQSPSNKVTEKGKDVELRCDPISGHTALYWYRQSLGQGLEFLIYFQGNSAPDKSGLPSDRFSAERTGGSVSTLTIQRTQQEDSAVYLCASSQAAGTAYEQYFGPGTRLTVT.

This clonotype was observed many times. This chain connects TRBV24-1 to TRBJ2-5, with D perhaps matching TRBD2 (6 bases). Germline-derived CDR1 and CDR2 are KGHDR and SFDVKD. The CDR3 is 15 residues long. The V and J ends lost 5 bases and 2 bases respectively, with 14 bases between them. The CDR3 spells CATSGQTRSQETQYF. The CDR3 DNA sequence: TGTGCCACCAGTGGACAGACTAGATCACAAGAGACCCAGTACTTC.

This rearrangement joins TRBV7-2 to TRBJ2-2; D uncertain. CDR1 is SGHTA, CDR2 FQGNSA, per germline. This CDR3 is built from 13 residues. Trimming cost V 7 bases and J 3 bases, with 9 bases left between them. CDR3 sequence: CASIFRYTGELFF. The CDR3 DNA sequence: TGTGCCAGCATATTTAGATACACCGGGGAGCTGTTTTTT.

Many counts were recorded for this clonotype. This chain uses TRBV25-1 with TRBJ1-2; D unresolved. The length of the CDR3 is 14 residues. Germline loops: CDR1 MGHDK, CDR2 SYGVNS. Trimming cost V 1 base and J 6 bases, with 12 bases left between them. The CDR3 nucleotides read TGTGCCAGCAGTGAATGGCTAGGAAACGATGGCTACACCTTC. Its translation: CASSEWLGNDGYTF.

The rearrangement joins TRBV19 to TRBJ2-7; weak D call: TRBD1 (6 bases). In germline, CDR1 is LNHDA, CDR2 SQIVND (reference sequence). The CDR3 extends over 14 amino acids. V lost 6 bases and J 2 bases, leaving 14 bases between the germline ends. As DNA, the CDR3 is TGTGCCAGTAGCTCCCCGGGACACCCCTACGAGCAGTACTTC. Translating gives CASSSPGHPYEQYF.

V usage is TRBV29-1 and J usage is TRBJ2-6; D gene uncertain. The CDR3 is 15 residues long. V gave up 5 bases and J gave up 2 bases, with 13 bases separating them. Germline V lookup: CDR1 SQVTM, CDR2 ANQGSEA. Here the CDR3 reads CSVKNTEAGANVLTF. The CDR3 DNA follows: TGCAGCGTTAAGAACACTGAAGCTGGGGCCAACGTCCTGACTTTC.

The sample holds many counts of this clonotype. The rearrangement links TRBV5-1 to TRBJ1-2, with TRBD1 matching 7 bases. CDR3 size: 15 residues. The V segment lost 4 bases and the J segment 1 base; nucleotides outside the gene matches: 7. Germline CDR1 and CDR2: SGHRS and YFSETQ. CDR3 in DNA: TGCGCCAGCAGCGAGGGACAGCTCAATAACTATGGCTACACCTTC. Amino acids: CASSEGQLNNYGYTF.

This clonotype was counted many times. The V and J genes are TRBV5-4 and TRBJ1-2; D is perhaps TRBD1 (5 bases). Deletions cut 4 bases from V and 4 bases from J, with 14 bases between. Per germline, CDR1 SGHNT and CDR2 YYREEE (reference sequence). The CDR3 loop spans 14 amino acids. The CDR3 loop is CASSRETAAYGYTF. The CDR3 DNA is TGTGCCAGCAGCCGTGAGACAGCAGCCTATGGCTACACCTTC.

The V call is TRBV10-2, the J call TRBJ2-7; tentatively, D is TRBD1 or TRBD2 (6 bases each). V lost 2 bases and J lost 4, with 12 bases in between. This CDR3 has 14 residues. Looked up from germline, CDR1 is WSHSY and CDR2 is SAAADI. The CDR3 DNA sequence: TGCGCCAGCAGTGAGCCAAGGGGGGCGTACGAGCAGTACTTC. It specifies CASSEPRGAYEQYF.